This paragraph reports one TCR beta chain. This receptor's antigen is unknown. No base quality information exists; no much larger clone differs at one position. The data stem from a study of Ad26.COV2.S vaccination and SARS-CoV-2 variants listed by TCRdb under 2021. Turning to the overall study: Donors in the vaccine arm were drawn from COV1001, a multicentre, randomized, double-blind, placebo-controlled phase I-IIa trial testing Ad26.COV2.S in healthy adults. Ad26.COV2.S was given intramuscularly at 5x10^10 or 1x10^11 viral particles, as a single shot or as two shots 56 days apart. TCRbeta repertoire sequencing served as the tool for gauging how specific and how broad the SARS-CoV-2-reactive T cell receptors were following Ad26.COV2.S vaccination. The TCR-sequenced set comprised approximately 30 samples: around 20 Ad26.COV2.S vaccine recipients, 5 placebo recipients and 8 SARS-CoV-2 convalescent individuals. Trial participants were randomized into five groups of five, in which low-dose or high-dose Ad26.COV2.S was given once or twice, or placebo was given on both occasions. Investigators did not know the trial group allocation while performing experiments and assessing outcomes. Overall results and qualifications from the work: Higher spike-specific TCR breadth was observed in Ad26.COV2.S recipients than in placebo recipients (P = 0.0014). Comparing responses between vaccine doses or regimens was not something the study was powered to do. According to the authors, total T cell responses may have been underestimated by the TCR breadth and depth analyses. Vaccine and placebo recipients had similar non-spike TCR breadth, a finding consistent with the vaccine containing only spike. After vaccination, spike-specific CD8+ and CD4+ T cell responses were reported to show substantial breadth.

V was cut back by 4 bases and J by 2 bases, leaving a gap of 12 bases between them. Including cysteine and phenylalanine, the CDR3 has 14 amino acids. The only DNA kept is the CDR3, 42 bases in frame from the first base. Based on the germline V gene, the CDR1 and CDR2 sequences are LGHNA and YNFKEQ. The immunoSEQ Assay was the method used to sequence TCRbeta CDR3 regions. After extraction, genomic DNA underwent amplification by bias-controlled multiplex PCR, followed by high-throughput sequencing. Under the source paper's analysis protocol: To quantify the absolute abundance of every unique TCRbeta CDR3 region, sequences were collapsed and filtered. T cell fraction was estimated by normalizing TCRbeta template counts to usable DNA, which was measured by amplifying reference genes present in all nucleated cells. Repertoire TCRs were annotated as SARS-CoV-2-specific when V gene, CDR3 amino acid sequence and J gene were exactly matched to a known reactive TCR set. The reference SARS-CoV-2 TCR set was derived from MIRA and filtered for enrichment in COVID-19-positive ImmuneCODE repertoires, a step that removed public or cross-reactive TCRs. Drawing on the MIRA antigens, annotated TCRs were analysed further at the level of specific ORF or position within ORF. Breadth was defined as the number of annotated unique rearrangements divided by the total number of unique productive rearrangements, and depth was defined as the summed frequency of the annotated unique rearrangements. Two-sided Wilcoxon rank-sum tests were applied when comparing TCR breadth between groups. TCRdb re-hosts the immuneACCESS table, in-frame sequences only. Its copies lack some clones; in the studies checked, an unresolved V gene accounts for under half of them, and the cause for the rest is not known. The V and J calls and clone size were taken over from that table, and D and trimming were inferred from the DNA. The sample table shows a few hundred thousand clones, and around four fifths are seen once. The ten largest clones take up approximately 7% of the sample.

The treatment or condition label here, explained by the study, means: around 19 received Ad26.COV2.S at low or high dose, single or two shots; about five received placebo; per-sample allocation not given. For vaccine and placebo recipients, repertoires were sequenced using samples collected on day 63 after the first injection. Cohort 1b enrolled 25 or so adults aged 18-55 years at a single site in Boston, USA, between 29 July and 7 August 2020. Ad26.COV2.S was a replication-incompetent adenovirus type 26 vector expressing a prefusion-stabilized SARS-CoV-2 spike protein from the original Wuhan strain.

The rearranged chain carries TRBV4-2 and TRBJ2-7, with an unclear D gene assignment. This sequence was found in a person aged 18 to 65 who received the Ad26.COV2.S COVID-19 vaccine or a placebo. Source: peripheral blood, taken in a trial of Ad26.COV2.S vaccine versus placebo. The CDR3 amino acid sequence is: CASSPRTKPYEQYF. The DNA is as follows: TGTGCCAGCAGCCCAAGGACGAAGCCCTACGAGCAGTACTTC.